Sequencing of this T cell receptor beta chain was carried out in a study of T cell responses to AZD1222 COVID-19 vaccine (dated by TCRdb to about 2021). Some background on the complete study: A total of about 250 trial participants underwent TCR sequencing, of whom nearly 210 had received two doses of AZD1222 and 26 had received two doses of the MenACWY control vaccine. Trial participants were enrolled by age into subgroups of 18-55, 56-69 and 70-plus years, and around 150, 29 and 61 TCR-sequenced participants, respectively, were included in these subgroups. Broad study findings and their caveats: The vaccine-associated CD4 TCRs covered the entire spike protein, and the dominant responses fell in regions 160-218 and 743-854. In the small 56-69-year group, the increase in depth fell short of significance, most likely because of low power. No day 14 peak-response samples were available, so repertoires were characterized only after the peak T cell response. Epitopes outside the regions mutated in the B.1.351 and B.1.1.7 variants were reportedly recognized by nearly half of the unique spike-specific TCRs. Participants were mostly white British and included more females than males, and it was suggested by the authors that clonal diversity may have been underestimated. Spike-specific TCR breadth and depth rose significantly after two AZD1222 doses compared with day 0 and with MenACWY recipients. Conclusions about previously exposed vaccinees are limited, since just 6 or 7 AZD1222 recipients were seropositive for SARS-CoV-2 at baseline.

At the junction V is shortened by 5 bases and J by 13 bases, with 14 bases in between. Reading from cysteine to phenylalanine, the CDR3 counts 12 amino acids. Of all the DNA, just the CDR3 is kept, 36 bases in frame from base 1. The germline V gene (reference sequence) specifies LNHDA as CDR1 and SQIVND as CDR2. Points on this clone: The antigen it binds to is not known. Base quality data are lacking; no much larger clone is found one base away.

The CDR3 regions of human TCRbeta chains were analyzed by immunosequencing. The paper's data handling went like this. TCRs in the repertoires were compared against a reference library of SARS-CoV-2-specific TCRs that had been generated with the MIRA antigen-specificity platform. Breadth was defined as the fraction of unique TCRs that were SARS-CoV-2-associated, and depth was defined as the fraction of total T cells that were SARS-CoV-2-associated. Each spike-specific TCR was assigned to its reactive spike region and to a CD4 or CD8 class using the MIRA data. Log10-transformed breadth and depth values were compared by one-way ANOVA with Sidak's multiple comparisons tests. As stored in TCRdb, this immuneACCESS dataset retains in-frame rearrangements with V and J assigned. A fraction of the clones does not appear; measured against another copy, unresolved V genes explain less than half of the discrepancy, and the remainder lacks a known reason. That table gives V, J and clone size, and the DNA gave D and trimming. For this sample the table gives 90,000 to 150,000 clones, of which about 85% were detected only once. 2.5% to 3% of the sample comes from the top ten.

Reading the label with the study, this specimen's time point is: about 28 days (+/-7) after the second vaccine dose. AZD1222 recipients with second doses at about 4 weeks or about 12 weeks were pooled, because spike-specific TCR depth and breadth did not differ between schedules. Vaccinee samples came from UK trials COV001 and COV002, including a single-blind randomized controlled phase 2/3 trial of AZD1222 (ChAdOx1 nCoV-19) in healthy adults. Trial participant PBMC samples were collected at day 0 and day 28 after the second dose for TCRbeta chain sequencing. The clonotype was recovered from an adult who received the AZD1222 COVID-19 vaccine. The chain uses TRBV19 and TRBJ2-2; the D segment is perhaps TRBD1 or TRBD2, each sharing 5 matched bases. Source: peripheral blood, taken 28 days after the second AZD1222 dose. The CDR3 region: CASSPRTGGLFF. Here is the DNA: TGTGCCAGTAGTCCACGAACAGGAGGGCTGTTTTTT.